This T cell receptor (beta chain) was sequenced during a study of shared clonotypes between healthy human individuals. Study-wide results and caveats: It was the few donors that limited the genetic and exposure-history diversity represented.

On this clone: Its antigen is as yet unknown.

Naive CD8 cells lacked CD45RO, underwent positive selection for CCR7 and left out terminally differentiated effector memory CD45RA+ cells. TCRdb's table, derived via immunoSEQ multiplex PCR, lists solely in-frame clones and lacks some. Among about 2,200,000 clones listed, 85% to 95% were seen once. Germline assignment: CDR1 MGHRA and CDR2 YSYEKL. The CDR3 contains 15 residues. V lost 1 base and J lost 7, with 17 bases in between. J is TRBJ2-7 and V is TRBV4-1; D gene uncertain. Source material: naive CD8+ T cells from PBMCs. The source is a man between 18 and 35 years old in good health. Some clones in this sample may be carry-over from other donors' samples. The CDR3 sequence: CASSQVGGRLGEQYF. In DNA, the CDR3 is TGCGCCAGCAGCCAAGTAGGTGGCAGGTTGGGGGAGCAGTACTTC.